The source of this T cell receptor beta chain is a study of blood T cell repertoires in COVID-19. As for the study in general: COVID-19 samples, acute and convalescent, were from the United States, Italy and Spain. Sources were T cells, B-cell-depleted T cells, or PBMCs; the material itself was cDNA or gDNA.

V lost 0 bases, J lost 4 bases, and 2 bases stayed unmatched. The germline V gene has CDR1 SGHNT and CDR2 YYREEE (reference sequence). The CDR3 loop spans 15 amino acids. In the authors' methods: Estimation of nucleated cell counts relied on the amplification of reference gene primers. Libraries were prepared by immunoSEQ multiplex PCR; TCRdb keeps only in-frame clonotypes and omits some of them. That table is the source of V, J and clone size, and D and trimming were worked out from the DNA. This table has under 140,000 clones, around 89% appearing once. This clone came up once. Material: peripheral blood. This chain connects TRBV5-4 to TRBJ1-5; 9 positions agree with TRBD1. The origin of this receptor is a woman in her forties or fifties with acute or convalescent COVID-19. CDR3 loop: CASSLGGTGNQPQHF. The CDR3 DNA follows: TGTGCCAGCAGCTTGGGGGGGACAGGGAATCAGCCCCAGCATTTT.